The sample holds a few counts of the clone carrying this T cell receptor (beta chain). What it recognizes is unknown. Treatment meaning: approximately nine-day PBMC culture with coronavirus spike peptide pools or control peptides (ViraFEST assay). Wells that each held fewer than 2.5 million PBMCs were cultured with around 9.4 IU/ml IL-2 and 10 ug/ml peptide pools. Replacement of half the medium with fresh IL-2 medium took place on days 3 and 7. Researchers grew the cells for about 10 days and then pulled out CD4+ T cells by negative selection. There are 13 residues in the CDR3. Germline-derived CDR1 and CDR2 are MNHEY and SVGEGT. V was clipped by 5 bases and J by 9 bases, with 14 bases between them. The data belong to a study of vaccination and CD4 T cells after COVID-19. For the study at large: Each participant underwent a two-dose regimen of either the BNT162b2 or the mRNA-1273 vaccine.

At the Johns Hopkins FTIC core, DNA taken from cultured CD4+ T cells was sequenced by way of the Oncomine TCR Beta short-read assay. TCRdb called the PCR reads again in MiXCR, with one record for every CDR3 protein. The sample shows almost 20,000 distinct CDR3 sequences, 55% of them seen only once. The TCR comes from a human donor who had recovered from COVID-19. Sequencing was carried out using CD4+ T cells from blood, cultured in vitro. The chain is built from TRBV6-2 or TRBV6-3 and TRBJ1-5; weak D call: TRBD1 (6 bases). The CDR3 here is CASSARGLRPQHF. In nucleotides, the CDR3 is TGTGCCAGCAGTGCACGGGGGCTTCGGCCCCAGCATTTT.